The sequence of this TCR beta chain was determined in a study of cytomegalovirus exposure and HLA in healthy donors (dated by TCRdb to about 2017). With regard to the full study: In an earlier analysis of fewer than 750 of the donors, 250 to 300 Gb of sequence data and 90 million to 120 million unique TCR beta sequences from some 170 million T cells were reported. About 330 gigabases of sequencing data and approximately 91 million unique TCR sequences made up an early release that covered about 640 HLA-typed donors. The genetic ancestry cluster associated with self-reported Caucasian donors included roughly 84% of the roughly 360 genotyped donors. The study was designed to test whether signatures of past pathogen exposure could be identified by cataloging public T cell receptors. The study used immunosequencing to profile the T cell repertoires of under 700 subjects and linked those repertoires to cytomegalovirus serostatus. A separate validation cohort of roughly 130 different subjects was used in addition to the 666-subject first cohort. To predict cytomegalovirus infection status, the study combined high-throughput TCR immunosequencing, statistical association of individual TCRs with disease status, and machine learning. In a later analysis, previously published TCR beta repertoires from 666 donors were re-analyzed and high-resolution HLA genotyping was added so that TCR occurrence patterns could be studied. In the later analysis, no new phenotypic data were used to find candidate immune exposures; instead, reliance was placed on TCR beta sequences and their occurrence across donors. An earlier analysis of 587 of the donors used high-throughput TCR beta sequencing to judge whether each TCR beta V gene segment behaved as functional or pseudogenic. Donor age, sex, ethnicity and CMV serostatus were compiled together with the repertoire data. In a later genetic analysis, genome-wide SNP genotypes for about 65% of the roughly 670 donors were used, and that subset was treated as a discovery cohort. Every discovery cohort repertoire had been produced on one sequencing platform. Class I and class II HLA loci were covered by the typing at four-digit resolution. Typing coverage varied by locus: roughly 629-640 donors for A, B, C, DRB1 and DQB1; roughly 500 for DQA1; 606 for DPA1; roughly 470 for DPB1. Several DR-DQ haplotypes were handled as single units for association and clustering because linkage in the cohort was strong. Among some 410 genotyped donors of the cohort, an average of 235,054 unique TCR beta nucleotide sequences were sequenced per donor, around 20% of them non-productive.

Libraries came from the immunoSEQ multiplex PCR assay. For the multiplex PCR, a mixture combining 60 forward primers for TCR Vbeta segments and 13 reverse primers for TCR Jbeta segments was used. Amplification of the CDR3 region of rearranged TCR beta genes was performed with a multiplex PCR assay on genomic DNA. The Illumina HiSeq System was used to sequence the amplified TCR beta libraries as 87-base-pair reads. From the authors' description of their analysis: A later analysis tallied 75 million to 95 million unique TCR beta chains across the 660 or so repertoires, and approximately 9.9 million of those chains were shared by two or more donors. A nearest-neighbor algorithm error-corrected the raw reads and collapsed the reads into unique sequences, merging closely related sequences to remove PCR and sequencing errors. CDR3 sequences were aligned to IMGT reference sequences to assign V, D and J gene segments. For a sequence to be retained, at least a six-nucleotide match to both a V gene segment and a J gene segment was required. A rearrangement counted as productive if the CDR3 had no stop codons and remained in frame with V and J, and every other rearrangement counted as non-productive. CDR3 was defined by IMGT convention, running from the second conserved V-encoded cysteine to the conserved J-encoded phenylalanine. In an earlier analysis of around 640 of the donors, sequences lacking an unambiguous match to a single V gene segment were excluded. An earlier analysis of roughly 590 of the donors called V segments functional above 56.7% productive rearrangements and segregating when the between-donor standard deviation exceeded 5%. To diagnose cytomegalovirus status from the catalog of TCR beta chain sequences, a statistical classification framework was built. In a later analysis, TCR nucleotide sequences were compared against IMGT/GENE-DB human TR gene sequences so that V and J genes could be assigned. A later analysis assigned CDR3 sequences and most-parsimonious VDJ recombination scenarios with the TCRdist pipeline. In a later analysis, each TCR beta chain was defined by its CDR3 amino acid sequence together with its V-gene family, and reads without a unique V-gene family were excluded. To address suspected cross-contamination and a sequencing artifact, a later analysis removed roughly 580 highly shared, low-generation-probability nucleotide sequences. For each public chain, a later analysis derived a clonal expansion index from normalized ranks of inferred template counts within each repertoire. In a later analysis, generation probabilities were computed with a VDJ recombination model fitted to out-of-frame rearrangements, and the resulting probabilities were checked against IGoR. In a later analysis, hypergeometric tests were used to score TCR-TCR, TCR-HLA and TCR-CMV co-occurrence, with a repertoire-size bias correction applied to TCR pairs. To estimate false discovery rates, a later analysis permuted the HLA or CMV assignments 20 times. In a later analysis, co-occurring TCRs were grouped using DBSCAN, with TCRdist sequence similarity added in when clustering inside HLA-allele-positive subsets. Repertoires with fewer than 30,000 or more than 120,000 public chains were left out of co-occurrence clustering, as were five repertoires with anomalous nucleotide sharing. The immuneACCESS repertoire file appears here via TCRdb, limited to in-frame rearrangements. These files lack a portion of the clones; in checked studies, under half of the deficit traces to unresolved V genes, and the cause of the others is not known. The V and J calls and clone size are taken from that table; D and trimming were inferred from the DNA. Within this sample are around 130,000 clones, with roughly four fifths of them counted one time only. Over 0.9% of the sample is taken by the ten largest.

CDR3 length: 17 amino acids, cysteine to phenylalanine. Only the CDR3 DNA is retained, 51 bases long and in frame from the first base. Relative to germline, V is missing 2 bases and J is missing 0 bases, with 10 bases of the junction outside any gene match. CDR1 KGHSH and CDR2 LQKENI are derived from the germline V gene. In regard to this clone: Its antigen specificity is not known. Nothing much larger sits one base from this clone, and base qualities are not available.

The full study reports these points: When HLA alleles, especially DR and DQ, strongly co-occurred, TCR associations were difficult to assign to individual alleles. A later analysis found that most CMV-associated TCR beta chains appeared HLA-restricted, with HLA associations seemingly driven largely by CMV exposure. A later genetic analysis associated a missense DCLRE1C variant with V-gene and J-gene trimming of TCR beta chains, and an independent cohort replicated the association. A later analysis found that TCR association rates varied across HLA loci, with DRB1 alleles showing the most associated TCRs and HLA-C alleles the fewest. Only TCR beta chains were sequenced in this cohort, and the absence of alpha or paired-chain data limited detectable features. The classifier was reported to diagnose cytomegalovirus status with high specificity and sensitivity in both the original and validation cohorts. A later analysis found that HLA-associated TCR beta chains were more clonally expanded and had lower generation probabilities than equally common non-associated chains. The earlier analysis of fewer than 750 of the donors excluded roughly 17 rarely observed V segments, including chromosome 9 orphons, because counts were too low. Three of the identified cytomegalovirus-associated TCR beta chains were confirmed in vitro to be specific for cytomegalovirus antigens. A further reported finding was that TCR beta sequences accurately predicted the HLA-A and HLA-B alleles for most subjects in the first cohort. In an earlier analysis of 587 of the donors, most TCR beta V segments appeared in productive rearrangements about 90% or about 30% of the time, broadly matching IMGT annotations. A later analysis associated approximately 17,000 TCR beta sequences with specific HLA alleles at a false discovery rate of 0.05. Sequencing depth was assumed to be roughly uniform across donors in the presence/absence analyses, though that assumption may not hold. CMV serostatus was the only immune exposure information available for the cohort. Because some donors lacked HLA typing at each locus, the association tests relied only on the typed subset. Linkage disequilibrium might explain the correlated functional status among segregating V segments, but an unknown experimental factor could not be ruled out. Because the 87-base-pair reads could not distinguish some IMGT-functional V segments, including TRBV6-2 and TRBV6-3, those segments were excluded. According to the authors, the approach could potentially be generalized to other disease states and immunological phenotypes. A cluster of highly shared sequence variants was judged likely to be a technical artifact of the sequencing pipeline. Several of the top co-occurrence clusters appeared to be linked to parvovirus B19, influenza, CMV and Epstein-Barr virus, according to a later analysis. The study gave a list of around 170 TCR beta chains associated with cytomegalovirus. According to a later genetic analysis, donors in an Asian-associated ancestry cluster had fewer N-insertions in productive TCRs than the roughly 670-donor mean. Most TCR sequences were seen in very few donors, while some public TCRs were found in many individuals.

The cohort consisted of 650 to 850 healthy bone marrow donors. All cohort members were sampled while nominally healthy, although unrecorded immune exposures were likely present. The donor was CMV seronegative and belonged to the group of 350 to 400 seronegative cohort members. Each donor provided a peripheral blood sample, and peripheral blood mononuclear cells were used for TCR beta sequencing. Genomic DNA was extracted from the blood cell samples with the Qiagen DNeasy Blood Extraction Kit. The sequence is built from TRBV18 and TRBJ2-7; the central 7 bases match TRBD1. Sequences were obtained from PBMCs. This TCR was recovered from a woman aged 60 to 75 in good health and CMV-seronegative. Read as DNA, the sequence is TGTGCCAGCTCACCAATTTCCTCGACAGGGAGCTCCTACGAGCAGTACTTC. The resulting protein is CASSPISSTGSSYEQYF.